This T cell receptor beta chain was sequenced during a study of blood T cells in healthy people across ages. About the study: Per two T cells, template switching captured roughly one barcoded beta molecule. Study-level points and caveats: The long-lived group displayed more naive CD4+ cells, plus higher diversity, than the aged donors did.

J gave up 2 bases and V 0 bases, and 7 bases lay outside the gene matches. The CDR3 has 16 amino acids. In germline, CDR1 is SGHRS, CDR2 YFSETQ. Primers used in a second PCR of about 6 to 11 cycles were a sample-barcoded 5' primer and a J-beta primer mix. Researchers report that a template-switch adaptor with 12 random nucleotides tagged each cDNA molecule. TCRdb independently ran MiXCR on the 5' RACE reads; one entry per CDR3 protein. This sample has 1,500,000 or so distinct CDR3 sequences; roughly 43% occur once, and the top ten carry 4%. A minimum of 7 million PBMCs was isolated per sample. This clonotype showed up just a few times. What it binds is unknown.

This TCR came from a woman between 18 and 30 years old in good health. The chain links TRBV5-1 to TRBJ2-7; TRBD1 matches at 8 bases. The specimen was blood. The CDR3 spells CASSLGDRMIPYEQYF. DNA for the CDR3: TGCGCCAGCAGCTTGGGGGACAGGATGATACCCTACGAGCAGTACTTC.